The 17 T cell receptor beta chains presented below share a single source sample, sequenced in a study of T cells in localized non-small cell lung cancer. Libraries were prepared by immunoSEQ multiplex PCR; TCRdb keeps only in-frame clonotypes and omits some of them. The profile shows over 55,000 clones, around 90% of them singletons. Sequences were derived from peripheral blood, sampled before any cancer treatment. The source is a woman aged 35-75 years with stage I lung adenocarcinoma.

This chain joins TRBV7-9 and TRBJ2-3; 10 positions agree with TRBD1. CDR1 is SEHNR and CDR2 is FQNEAQ in the germline V gene (reference sequence). The V segment lost 2 bases and the J segment 5 bases; nucleotides outside the gene matches: 7. The CDR3 consists of 16 residues. The CDR3 protein is CASSLWAGTGEDTQYF. As DNA, the CDR3 is TGTGCCAGCAGCTTATGGGCCGGGACAGGGGAAGATACGCAGTATTTT.

The chain uses TRBV28 and TRBJ1-6; 9 bases are shared with TRBD1. V was pared by 5 bases and J by 6 bases, with 8 bases of the junction left unmatched. From germline, CDR1 is MDHEN and CDR2 SYDVKM. The CDR3 is 16 amino acids. CDR3 nucleotide sequence: TGTGCCAGCAGTACGGGACAGGGTCCATTTAATTCACCCCTCCACTTT. Translated, it gives CASSTGQGPFNSPLHF.

The CDR3, as DNA: TGTGCCAGTAGTATTAAAGGAGCGACAGGGATCACTGGAAACACCATATATTTT. It specifies CASSIKGATGITGNTIYF. The rearrangement joins TRBV19 to TRBJ1-3, with 7 bases matching TRBD1. Germline assignment: CDR1 LNHDA and CDR2 SQIVND (reference sequence). The V gene end was trimmed by 3 bases and the J gene end by 2 bases; junction bases not matched to a gene: 13. This CDR3 contains 18 residues.

The rearrangement links TRBV18 to TRBJ2-5; 8 bases line up with TRBD1. CDR3 length: 15 residues. Losses at the gene ends were 3 bases for V and 2 bases for J; bases not matched to a gene: 5. The germline V gene has CDR1 KGHSH and CDR2 LQKENI. The CDR3 DNA sequence: TGTGCCAGCTCACCTCCGGGACAGGCGCAAGAGACCCAGTACTTC. Residues: CASSPPGQAQETQYF.

The chain is built from TRBV4-2 and TRBJ2-5, with D tentatively TRBD1 (5 bases). Trimming took 0 bases from V and 4 from J, leaving 12 bases between them. Germline-derived CDR1 and CDR2 are LGHNA and YNFKEQ. The CDR3 contains 15 residues. As DNA, the CDR3 is TGTGCCAGCAGCCAAGATCGATGGGGCCGAGAGACCCAGTACTTC. Translated, it gives CASSQDRWGRETQYF.

The chain is built from TRBV5-6 and TRBJ2-6; D is unresolved. The CDR3 is made up of 15 amino acids. CDR1 and CDR2 (germline): SGHDT, YYEEEE. V was pared by 2 bases and J by 0 bases, with 6 bases between. The CDR3 DNA reads as TGTGCCAGCAGCTTTAGAACCTCTGGGGCCAACGTCCTGACTTTC. Translation gives CASSFRTSGANVLTF. Together with reference TRBV5-6 and TRBJ2-6, the CDR3 gives the full variable domain: DAGVTQSPTHLIKTRGQQVTLRCSPKSGHDTVSWYQQALGQGPQFIFQYYEEEERQRGNFPDRFSGHQFPNYSSELNVNALLLGDSALYLCASSFRTSGANVLTFGAGSRLTVL.

The CDR3 sequence: CASSVAFGYNEQFF. For the CDR3, the DNA is TGTGCCAGCAGCGTGGCTTTCGGCTACAATGAGCAGTTCTTC. V is TRBV7-3 and J is TRBJ2-1; the D is unclear. Germline CDR1 SGHTA, CDR2 FQGTGA. Trimming took 5 bases from V and 3 from J, leaving 11 bases between them. This CDR3 is 14 amino acids long.

The chain recombines TRBV2 with TRBJ2-7; TRBD2 matches 10 bases. The CDR3 spans 13 residues. After removal of 4 bases from V and 6 bases from J, the junction contained 3 bases not matched to a gene. Germline loops: CDR1 SNHLY, CDR2 FYNNEI. Here the CDR3 DNA reads TGTGCCAGCAGTGCCGGGACTAGCGCCGAGCAGTACTTC. This codes for CASSAGTSAEQYF.

This chain uses TRBV6-5 with TRBJ1-2; D is perhaps TRBD1 (5 bases). The V end lost 2 bases, the J end lost 8 bases, and 15 bases lay between the germline ends. The germline V gene has CDR1 MNHEY and CDR2 SVGAGI. The CDR3 consists of 14 residues. The CDR3 DNA is TGTGCCAGCAGTTACGAGGGGCAGGTGGGGGGCTACACCTTC. Translation gives CASSYEGQVGGYTF.

The chain joins TRBV27 to TRBJ2-1; tentatively, D is TRBD1 (6 bases). The CDR3 runs 17 residues. Trimming took off 7 bases at V and 6 bases at J, with 25 bases between the two ends. CDR1 is MNHEY and CDR2 is SMNVEV in the germline V gene (reference sequence). DNA for the CDR3: TGTGCCAGCACGTCGGGATTAGGACACACAGGGCGCAATGAGCAGTTCTTC. This codes for CASTSGLGHTGRNEQFF.

The chain couples TRBV7-2 to TRBJ2-6; TRBD1 aligns across 12 bases. J gave up 3 bases and V 4 bases, and 10 bases lay outside the gene matches. This CDR3 is 19 amino acids long. Germline V gene sequence: CDR1 SGHTA, CDR2 FQGNSA. DNA of the CDR3: TGTGCCAGCAGCTCAAATGCGGGACAGGGGGCAGGTGGGGCCAACGTCCTGACTTTC. Encoded protein: CASSSNAGQGAGGANVLTF.

The chain uses TRBV5-8 and TRBJ2-7, with no clear D. The germline V gene encodes CDR1 SGHTS and CDR2 YDEGEE. CDR3 length: 14 amino acids. V shed 4 bases and J shed 3 bases, with 14 bases lying between them. Here the CDR3 DNA reads TGTGCCAGCAGCCCCATTAATATAGTCTACGAGCAGTACTTC. Translated: CASSPINIVYEQYF.

This clone was seen more than once but under ten times. The chain carries TRBV2 and TRBJ1-3; D gene uncertain. Germline V CDR1 and CDR2: SNHLY, FYNNEI. Trimming pared 7 bases from V and 2 bases from J, leaving 12 bases between. The CDR3 extends over 14 amino acids. CDR3 residues: CASTDEAAGNTIYF. As DNA, the CDR3 is TGTGCCAGCACCGACGAGGCAGCTGGAAACACCATATATTTT.

V gene TRBV2 combines with J gene TRBJ1-3; D unresolved. The V gene lost 4 bases and the J gene lost 0 bases, with 7 bases spanning the gap. Germline values: CDR1 SNHLY, CDR2 FYNNEI. The CDR3 is 14 amino acids. The CDR3 DNA sequence: TGTGCCAGCAGTGGAGTCCTCTCTGGAAACACCATATATTTT. Translated, it gives CASSGVLSGNTIYF.

The table lists this clone with a count of one. The V and J genes are TRBV19 and TRBJ2-1; unclear D gene. The CDR3 covers 12 residues. The germline gives CDR1 LNHDA, CDR2 SQIVND (reference sequence). Trimming removed 4 bases at V and 7 bases at J, with 8 bases between. CDR3 sequence reads: CASSSSRNEQFF. The CDR3, as DNA: TGTGCCAGTAGTAGTAGTAGGAATGAGCAGTTCTTC.

The CDR3, as DNA: TGTGCCAGTAGTATAACCGGGGGAAACACTGAAGCTTTCTTT. Translated: CASSITGGNTEAFF. V is TRBV19 and J is TRBJ1-1, with D possibly being TRBD1 (5 bases). V lost 2 bases to trimming and J lost 2 bases, with 9 bases between them. The CDR3 runs 14 residues. Germline V gene lookup returns CDR1 LNHDA and CDR2 SQIVND (reference sequence). Supplemented by reference TRBV19 and TRBJ1-1, the full variable domain reads DGGITQSPKYLFRKEGQNVTLSCEQNLNHDAMYWYRQDPGQGLRLIYYSQIVNDFQKGDIAEGYSVSREKKESFPLTVTSAQKNPTAFYLCASSITGGNTEAFFGQGTRLTVV.

This chain joins TRBV6-4 and TRBJ2-7; D perhaps matches TRBD2 (6 bases). In germline, CDR1 is MRHNA, CDR2 SNTAGT. The CDR3 is made up of 15 amino acids. V lost 4 bases and J 5 bases, leaving 18 bases between the germline ends. CDR3 DNA: TGTGCCAGCAGTGTGGAGGAGGGTTCAATCCACGAGCAGTACTTC. Translating it yields CASSVEEGSIHEQYF.